The rows below give T cell receptor beta chains drawn from one sample of a study of control samples from healthy donors and cancer patients. The protocol was immunoSEQ multiplex PCR, while the TCRdb copy is restricted to in-frame clones and leaves out a portion. The repertoire has under 30,000 clones, 85% of them found once; the top ten carry approximately 6.9%. Sequenced sample: PBMCs. These receptors were obtained from a woman in her sixties with head and neck cancer. Both conserved end residues are part of each CDR3. D genes are given only for firm matches. Clone sizes are given selectively: once, few, many, or a class where the clone is expanded.

CDR3aa	CDR3nt	j_gene	abundance	v_gene	d_gene
CASSTGFEKLFF	TGTGCCAGTAGTACAGGGTTTGAAAAACTGTTTTTT	TRBJ1-4	.	TRBV19	.
CASSGGTVNTGELFF	TGCGCCAGCAGCGGGGGGACGGTGAACACCGGGGAGCTGTTTTTT	TRBJ2-2	.	TRBV5-1	.
CASSPTGAAGGYTF	TGTGCCAGCAGCCCAACAGGGGCGGCTGGAGGCTACACCTTC	TRBJ1-2	.	TRBV7-3	TRBD1
CASTGDTGELFF	TGTGCCTCGACAGGAGACACCGGGGAGCTGTTTTTT	TRBJ2-2	.	TRBV2	.
CASSYQTEQFF	TGTGCCAGCAGTTATCAGACTGAGCAGTTCTTC	TRBJ2-1	.	TRBV6-2/TRBV6-3	.
CASSSIRSTDTQYF	TGTGCCAGCTCCTCGATCCGTAGCACAGATACGCAGTATTTT	TRBJ2-3	.	TRBV3-1/TRBV3-2	.
CATSDRTSGVADTQYF	TGTGCCACCAGTGATAGGACTAGCGGGGTGGCAGATACGCAGTATTTT	TRBJ2-3	.	TRBV24-1	TRBD2
CASSLDRWGYTF	TGTGCCAGCAGCTTAGATCGCTGGGGCTACACCTTC	TRBJ1-2	once	TRBV7-2	.
CASSEDRDGEKLFF	TGTGCCAGCAGTGAAGACAGGGATGGTGAAAAACTGTTTTTT	TRBJ1-4	.	TRBV2	.
CASSTGQGGVGPQHF	TGTGCCAGCAGCACAGGACAGGGGGGGGTAGGGCCCCAGCATTTT	TRBJ1-5	.	TRBV7-2	TRBD1
CASSLVSVSYSEAFF	TGCGCCAGCAGCTTGGTTTCAGTGTCTTATTCTGAAGCTTTCTTT	TRBJ1-1	.	TRBV5-1	.
CASSLGLADTQYF	TGTGCCAGCAGCTTGGGACTAGCAGATACGCAGTATTTT	TRBJ2-3	.	TRBV7-3	TRBD2
CASSLSPTSGYQETQYF	TGTGCCAGCAGTTTATCCCCGACTAGCGGATACCAAGAGACCCAGTACTTC	TRBJ2-5	once	TRBV27	TRBD2
CASSLFTGANYGYTF	TGTGCCAGCAGCCTCTTTACAGGGGCTAACTATGGCTACACCTTC	TRBJ1-2	.	TRBV7-2	TRBD1
CASSYAGAYQETQYF	TGTGCCAGCAGTTACGCAGGGGCCTATCAAGAGACCCAGTACTTC	TRBJ2-5	.	TRBV27	.
CASSLAGSTDTQYF	TGCGCCAGCAGCTTGGCAGGGAGCACAGATACGCAGTATTTT	TRBJ2-3	.	TRBV5-1	.
CASSVGQAAGNTIYF	TGTGCCAGCAGCGTAGGACAGGCAGCTGGAAACACCATATATTTT	TRBJ1-3	.	TRBV9	.
CASSFTGVGTDTQYF	TGTGCCAGCAGTTTTACAGGGGTTGGCACAGATACGCAGTATTTT	TRBJ2-3	.	TRBV25-1	TRBD1
CASSPRGDSGGANEQFF	TGTGCCAGCAGCCCCAGAGGGGATAGCGGGGGGGCTAATGAGCAGTTCTTC	TRBJ2-1	.	TRBV9	TRBD2
CASSLEGPSPHF	TGTGCCAGCAGCTTGGAGGGGCCTTCCCCCCACTTT	TRBJ1-6	.	TRBV5-5	.
CASSPEGSNEKLFF	TGCGCCAGCAGCCCCGAGGGCTCTAATGAAAAACTGTTTTTT	TRBJ1-4	.	TRBV5-1	.
CASSLETAGGSEQFF	TGTGCCAGCAGCTTAGAAACAGCGGGGGGCTCTGAGCAGTTCTTC	TRBJ2-1	.	TRBV7-2	TRBD2
CATSFRDSNTGELFF	TGTGCCACCAGCTTCCGGGACAGCAACACCGGGGAGCTGTTTTTT	TRBJ2-2	.	TRBV15	TRBD1
CAWSGGLQTAYEQYF	TGTGCCTGGAGTGGGGGGTTGCAGACCGCCTACGAGCAGTACTTC	TRBJ2-7	.	TRBV30	.
CASVSSGAYNEQFF	TGTGCCAGCGTTTCGAGCGGGGCGTACAATGAGCAGTTCTTC	TRBJ2-1	once	TRBV7-8	TRBD2
CASSAPGGTYEQYF	TGTGCCAGCAGCGCCCCCGGGGGAACCTACGAGCAGTACTTC	TRBJ2-7	.	TRBV7-2	.
CASRNRDRGLQQYF	TGTGCCAGCAGGAACCGGGACAGGGGTTTGCAGCAGTACTTC	TRBJ2-7	.	TRBV5-6	TRBD1
CASSFQGRTEAFF	TGTGCCAGCAGCTTCCAGGGGCGAACTGAAGCTTTCTTT	TRBJ1-1	.	TRBV5-5	.
CASSQAGALDNSPLHF	TGTGCCAGCAGCCAAGCGGGGGCGCTTGATAATTCACCCCTCCACTTT	TRBJ1-6	.	TRBV3-1/TRBV3-2	.
CASSQGAGLSTDTQYF	TGTGCCAGCAGCCAAGGGGCGGGACTCAGCACAGATACGCAGTATTTT	TRBJ2-3	few	TRBV3-1/TRBV3-2	.
CASKGQVPSYEQYF	TGTGCCAGCAAAGGACAGGTGCCCTCCTACGAGCAGTACTTC	TRBJ2-7	few	TRBV6-5	TRBD1
CASSQPRLVHASYGYTF	TGCGCCAGCAGCCAACCGAGGCTGGTCCATGCTTCCTATGGCTACACCTTC	TRBJ1-2	.	TRBV4-1	.
CASTITPPQTAEAFF	TGTGCCAGTACCATCACACCCCCACAGACCGCTGAAGCTTTCTTT	TRBJ1-1	.	TRBV19	.
CASSLNPGQGGQGYNSPLHF	TGTGCCAGCAGCCTTAACCCCGGACAGGGGGGACAAGGGTATAATTCACCCCTCCACTTT	TRBJ1-6	.	TRBV3-1/TRBV3-2	TRBD1
CASSYGSEITNTEAFF	TGTGCCAGCAGTTACGGGAGCGAAATCACGAACACTGAAGCTTTCTTT	TRBJ1-1	.	TRBV6-6	.
CASSYFRTQETQYF	TGTGCCAGCAGTTACTTCAGGACCCAAGAGACCCAGTACTTC	TRBJ2-5	.	TRBV6-2/TRBV6-3	.
CASSLLRGQGNTEAFF	TGTGCCAGCAGTTTATTGAGAGGGCAGGGCAACACTGAAGCTTTCTTT	TRBJ1-1	.	TRBV28	.
CASSQGEVSNYGYTF	TGTGCCAGCAGCCAAGGAGAAGTATCTAACTATGGCTACACCTTC	TRBJ1-2	.	TRBV4-2	.
CATSEDAGTGLYGYTF	TGTGCCACCAGTGAGGACGCCGGGACAGGTCTCTATGGCTACACCTTC	TRBJ1-2	.	TRBV24-1	TRBD1
CARVVTSGRARRDIQYF	TGTGCCAGGGTAGTCACTAGCGGGAGGGCCCGGAGGGACATTCAGTACTTC	TRBJ2-4	.	TRBV21-1	.
CATSTRQGNEKLFF	TGTGCCACCAGCACTCGACAGGGGAATGAAAAACTGTTTTTT	TRBJ1-4	few	TRBV15	TRBD1
CASSLDRTGVHEQYF	TGCGCCAGCAGCTTGGATCGGACAGGGGTCCACGAGCAGTACTTC	TRBJ2-7	.	TRBV5-1	TRBD1
CASSLNSDTQYF	TGTGCCAGCAGCTTAAACTCAGATACGCAGTATTTT	TRBJ2-3	.	TRBV7-3	.
CSAEREEKLFF	TGCAGCGCCGAAAGGGAGGAAAAACTGTTTTTT	TRBJ1-4	.	TRBV29-1	.
CSASPSTGSNEKLFF	TGCAGCGCCTCCCCCTCGACAGGGAGTAATGAAAAACTGTTTTTT	TRBJ1-4	.	TRBV29-1	TRBD1
CASSGDRGSYNEQFF	TGTGCCAGCAGTGGGGACAGGGGCTCCTACAATGAGCAGTTCTTC	TRBJ2-1	.	TRBV2	TRBD1
CASSLAEGADTQYF	TGCGCCAGCAGCTTGGCCGAGGGGGCAGATACGCAGTATTTT	TRBJ2-3	.	TRBV5-1	.
CASSLETMTSGYSYNEQFF	TGTGCCAGCAGCTTAGAAACTATGACTAGCGGCTACTCCTACAATGAGCAGTTCTTC	TRBJ2-1	.	TRBV13	TRBD2
CASSQREQGYEQYF	TGTGCCAGCAGCCAAAGAGAACAAGGCTACGAGCAGTACTTC	TRBJ2-7	.	TRBV3-1/TRBV3-2	.
CASSTRDGERQYF	TGTGCCAGTAGTACCCGGGACGGTGAAAGGCAGTACTTC	TRBJ2-7	.	TRBV19	.
CASSLGPPTAGNTIYF	TGTGCCAGCAGCTTGGGACCACCGACTGCTGGAAACACCATATATTTT	TRBJ1-3	few	TRBV5-4	.
CASRHTGGATYEQYF	TGCGCCAGCAGGCATACAGGGGGCGCAACCTACGAGCAGTACTTC	TRBJ2-7	.	TRBV10-2	TRBD1